This TCR beta chain comes out of a study of shared clonotypes between healthy human individuals. Study details: Plates per donor: three CD4 naive, three CD4 memory, two CD8 naive, one CD8 memory. Points from the study as a whole: Generation probabilities were higher for clonotypes shared across all four sorted-subset donors than for unshared ones.

On sorted subsets, replicate PCRs used 150 to 250 ng DNA, or approximately 33,000 T cell genomes. Using immunoSEQ multiplex PCR, the repertoire was profiled, and TCRdb retains in-frame clones only, with some absent. The sample has around 2,100,000 clones, about 95% seen once; the top ten hold roughly 1.2%. Terminally differentiated effector memory CD45RA+ cells were left out of the naive CD8 fraction, which was CD45RO-negative and positively selected for CCR7. This clone was recorded only once. What it binds is unknown. Germline V gene data show CDR1 as MNHEY and CDR2 as SVGAGI. V was pared by 5 bases and J by 2 bases, with 13 bases between. There are 14 residues in the CDR3.

V is TRBV6-5 and J is TRBJ2-7; possible D gene TRBD2, 5 bases. The sequenced material came from naive CD8+ T cells sorted from blood. This receptor was identified in a man aged 18 to 30 in good health. In DNA, the CDR3 is TGTGCCAGCAGTGCTGTGAGCGGAGCCTACGAGCAGTACTTC. Translating it yields CASSAVSGAYEQYF.